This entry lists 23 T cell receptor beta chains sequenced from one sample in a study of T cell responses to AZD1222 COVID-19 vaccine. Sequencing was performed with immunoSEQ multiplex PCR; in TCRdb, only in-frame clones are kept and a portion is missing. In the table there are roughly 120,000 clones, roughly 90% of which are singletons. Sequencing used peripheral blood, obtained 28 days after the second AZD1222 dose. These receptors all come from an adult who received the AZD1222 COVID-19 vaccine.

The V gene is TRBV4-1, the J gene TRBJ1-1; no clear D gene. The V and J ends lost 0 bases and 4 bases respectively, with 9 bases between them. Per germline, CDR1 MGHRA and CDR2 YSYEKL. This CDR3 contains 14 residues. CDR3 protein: CASSQDTGGTEAFF. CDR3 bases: TGCGCCAGCAGCCAAGATACGGGTGGCACTGAAGCTTTCTTT.

The CDR3 loop reads CASSMKGQRNEKLFF. CDR3 DNA sequence: TGTGCCAGCAGTATGAAGGGACAGAGGAATGAAAAACTGTTTTTT. The chain recombines TRBV27 with TRBJ1-4; 7 bases map to TRBD1. Per germline, CDR1 MNHEY and CDR2 SMNVEV (reference sequence). The CDR3 covers 15 residues. The ends lost 5 bases at V and 5 bases at J; junction bases unmatched: 8. The full variable domain, completed using reference TRBV27 and TRBJ1-4, is EAQVTQNPRYLITVTGKKLTVTCSQNMNHEYMSWYRQDPGLGLRQIYYSMNVEVTDKGDVPEGYKVSRKEKRNFPLILESPSPNQTSLYFCASSMKGQRNEKLFFGSGTQLSVL.

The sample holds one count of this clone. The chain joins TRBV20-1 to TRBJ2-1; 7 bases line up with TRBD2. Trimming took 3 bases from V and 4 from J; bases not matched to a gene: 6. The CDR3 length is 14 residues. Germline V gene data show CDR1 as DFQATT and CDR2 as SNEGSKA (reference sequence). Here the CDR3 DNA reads TGCAGTGCTAGTCTTCTAGCGGATTACAATGAGCAGTTCTTC. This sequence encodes CSASLLADYNEQFF.

DNA of the CDR3: TGTGCCAGCAGTTTCAGGGGGGCATACAATGAGCAGTTCTTC. Protein sequence: CASSFRGAYNEQFF. The V call is TRBV27, the J call TRBJ2-1; D may be TRBD1 (7 bases). Trimming left V 3 bases short and J 4 bases short, with 10 bases between. Germline-derived CDR1 and CDR2 are MNHEY and SMNVEV (reference sequence). The CDR3 is made up of 14 amino acids.

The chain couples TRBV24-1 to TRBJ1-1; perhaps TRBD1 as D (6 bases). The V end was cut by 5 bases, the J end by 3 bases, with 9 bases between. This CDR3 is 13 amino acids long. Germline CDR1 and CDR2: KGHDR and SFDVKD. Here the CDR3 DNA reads TGTGCCACCAGTGGGAGGGGGGACACTGAAGCTTTCTTT. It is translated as CATSGRGDTEAFF.

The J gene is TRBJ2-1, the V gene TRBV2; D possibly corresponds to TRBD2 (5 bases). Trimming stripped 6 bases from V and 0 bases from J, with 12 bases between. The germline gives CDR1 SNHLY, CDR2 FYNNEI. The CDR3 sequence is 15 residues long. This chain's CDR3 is CASSLDGGSYNEQFF. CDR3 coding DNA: TGTGCCAGCAGCTTAGACGGAGGCTCCTACAATGAGCAGTTCTTC.

The CDR3 coding sequence is TGTGCCAGCAGCTCCGGGACTAGCGGGAGGTCGCCACAGTTCTTC. Translated: CASSSGTSGRSPQFF. The chain employs TRBV11-3 and TRBJ2-1; TRBD2 aligns across 15 bases. This CDR3 region has 15 residues. Germline trimming cut 4 bases from V and 13 bases from J; bases unmatched to any gene: 8. Germline V gives CDR1 SGHNT, CDR2 YENEEA. The whole variable domain, filled in from reference TRBV11-3 and TRBJ2-1, reads EAGVVQSPRYKIIEKKQPVAFWCNPISGHNTLYWYLQNLGQGPELLIRYENEEAVDDSQLPKDRFSAERLKGVDSTLKIQPAELGDSAVYLCASSSGTSGRSPQFFGPGTRLTVL.

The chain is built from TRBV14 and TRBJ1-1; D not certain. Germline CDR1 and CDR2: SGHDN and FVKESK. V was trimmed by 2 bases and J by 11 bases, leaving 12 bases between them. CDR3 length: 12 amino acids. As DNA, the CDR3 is TGTGCCAGCAGCCAATTATTAGGGTTCGCTTTCTTT. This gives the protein CASSQLLGFAFF.

This CDR3 reads CASRSPDSSGNTIYF. In nucleotides, the CDR3 is TGCGCCAGCAGATCCCCAGACAGCTCTGGAAACACCATATATTTT. This chain uses TRBV5-1 with TRBJ1-3; TRBD1 is a possible D gene (5 bases). CDR1 is SGHRS, CDR2 YFSETQ, per germline. Trimming took 5 bases from V and 0 from J, leaving 12 bases between them. This CDR3 is built from 15 residues. Full variable domain (missing parts from reference TRBV5-1 and TRBJ1-3): KAGVTQTPRYLIKTRGQQVTLSCSPISGHRSVSWYQQTPGQGLQFLFEYFSETQRNKGNFPGRFSGRQFSNSRSEMNVSTLELGDSALYLCASRSPDSSGNTIYFGEGSWLTVV.

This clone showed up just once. The CDR3 region has the DNA TGTGCCAGCAAGTTCGGCGGGTCCTCCTACGAGCAGTACTTC. This codes for CASKFGGSSYEQYF. This chain links TRBV6-5 with TRBJ2-7; TRBD2 might be the D (5 bases). Trimming removed 7 bases at V and 0 bases at J, with 13 bases between. The CDR3 length is 14 residues. Germline V gives CDR1 MNHEY, CDR2 SVGAGI.

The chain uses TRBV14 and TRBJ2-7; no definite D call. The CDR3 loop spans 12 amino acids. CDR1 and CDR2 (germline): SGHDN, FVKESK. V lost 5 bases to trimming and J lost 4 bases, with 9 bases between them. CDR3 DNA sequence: TGTGCCAGCAGCTCCATAGGGTACGAGCAGTACTTC. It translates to CASSSIGYEQYF.

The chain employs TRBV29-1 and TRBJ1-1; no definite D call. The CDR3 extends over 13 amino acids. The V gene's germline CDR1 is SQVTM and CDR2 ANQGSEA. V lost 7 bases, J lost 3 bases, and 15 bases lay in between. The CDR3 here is CSARTYVHTEAFF. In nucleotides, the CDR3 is TGCAGCGCGCGGACTTACGTGCACACTGAAGCTTTCTTT.

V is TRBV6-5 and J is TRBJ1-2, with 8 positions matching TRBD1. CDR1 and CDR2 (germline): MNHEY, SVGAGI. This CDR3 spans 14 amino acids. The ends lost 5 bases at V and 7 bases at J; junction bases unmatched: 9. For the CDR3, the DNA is TGTGCCAGCAGTCGAAACGAAGACAGGGGTGGCTACACCTTC. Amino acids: CASSRNEDRGGYTF.

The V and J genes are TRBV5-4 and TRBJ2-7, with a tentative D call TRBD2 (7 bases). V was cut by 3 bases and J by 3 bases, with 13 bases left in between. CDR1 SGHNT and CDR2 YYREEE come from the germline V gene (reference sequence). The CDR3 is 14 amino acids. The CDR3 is CASSSGGHHYEQYF. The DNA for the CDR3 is TGTGCCAGCAGCTCGGGGGGACACCACTACGAGCAGTACTTC.

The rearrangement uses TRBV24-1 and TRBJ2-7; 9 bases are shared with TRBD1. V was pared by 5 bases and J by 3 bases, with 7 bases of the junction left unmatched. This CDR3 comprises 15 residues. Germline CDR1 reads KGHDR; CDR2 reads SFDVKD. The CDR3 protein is CATSAVTGGGYEQYF. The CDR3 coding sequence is TGTGCCACCAGTGCCGTGACAGGGGGAGGCTACGAGCAGTACTTC.

CDR3 sequence reads: CATSDQDTSASYNEQFF. The CDR3 nucleotides read TGTGCCACCAGTGATCAGGACACCTCAGCCTCCTACAATGAGCAGTTCTTC. The genes are TRBV24-1 and TRBJ2-1; possible D gene TRBD1, 5 bases. The CDR3 consists of 17 residues. Germline CDR1 is KGHDR and CDR2 is SFDVKD. Between the trimmed V and J ends, which lost 3 bases and 0 bases, there was a span of 14 bases.

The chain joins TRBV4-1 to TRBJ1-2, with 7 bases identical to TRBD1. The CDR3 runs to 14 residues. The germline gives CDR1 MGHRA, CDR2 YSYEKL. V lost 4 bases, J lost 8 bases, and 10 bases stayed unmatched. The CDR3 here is CASSLVTGTEGYTF. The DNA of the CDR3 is TGCGCCAGCAGCCTTGTGACAGGGACTGAGGGCTACACCTTC.

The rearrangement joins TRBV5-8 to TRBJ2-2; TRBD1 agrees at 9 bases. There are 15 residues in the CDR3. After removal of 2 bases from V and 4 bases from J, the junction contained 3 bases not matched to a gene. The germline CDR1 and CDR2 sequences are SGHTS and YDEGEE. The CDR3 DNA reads TGTGCCAGCAGCTTAGGGACAGGGATCACCGGGGAGCTGTTTTTT. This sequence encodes CASSLGTGITGELFF.

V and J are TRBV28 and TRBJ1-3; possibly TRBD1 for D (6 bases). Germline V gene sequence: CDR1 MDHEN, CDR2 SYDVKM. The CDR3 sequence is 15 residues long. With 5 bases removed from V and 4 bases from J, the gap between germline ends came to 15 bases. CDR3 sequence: CASSPPTGHGNTIYF. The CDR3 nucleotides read TGTGCCAGCAGTCCCCCTACAGGGCACGGAAACACCATATATTTT.

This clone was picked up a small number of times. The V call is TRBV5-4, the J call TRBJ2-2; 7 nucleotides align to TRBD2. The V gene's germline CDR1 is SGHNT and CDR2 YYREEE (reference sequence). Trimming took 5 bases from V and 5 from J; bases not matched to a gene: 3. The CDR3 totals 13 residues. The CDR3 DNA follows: TGTGCCAGCAGACAGCGGGGAACCGGGGAGCTGTTTTTT. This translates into CASRQRGTGELFF. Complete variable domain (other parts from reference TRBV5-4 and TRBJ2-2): ETGVTQSPTHLIKTRGQQVTLRCSSQSGHNTVSWYQQALGQGPQFIFQYYREEENGRGNFPPRFSGLQFPNYSSELNVNALELDDSALYLCASRQRGTGELFFGEGSRLTVL.

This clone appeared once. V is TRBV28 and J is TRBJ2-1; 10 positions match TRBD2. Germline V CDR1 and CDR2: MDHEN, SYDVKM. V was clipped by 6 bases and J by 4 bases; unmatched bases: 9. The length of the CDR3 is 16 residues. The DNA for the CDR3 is TGTGCCAGCAGATCGCGAGCGGGAGGGGATTACAATGAGCAGTTCTTC. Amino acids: CASRSRAGGDYNEQFF.

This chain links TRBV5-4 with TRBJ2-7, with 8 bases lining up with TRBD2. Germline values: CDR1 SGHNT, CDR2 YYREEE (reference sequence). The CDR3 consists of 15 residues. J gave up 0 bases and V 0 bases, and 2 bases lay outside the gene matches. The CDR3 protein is CASSLGLAGSYEQYF. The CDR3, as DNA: TGTGCCAGCAGCTTGGGGCTAGCGGGCTCCTACGAGCAGTACTTC.

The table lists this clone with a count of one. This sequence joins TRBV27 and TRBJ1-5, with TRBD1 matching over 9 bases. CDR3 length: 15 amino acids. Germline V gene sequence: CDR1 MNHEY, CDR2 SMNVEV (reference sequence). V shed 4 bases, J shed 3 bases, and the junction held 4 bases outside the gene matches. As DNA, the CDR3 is TGTGCCAGCAGTTACCGGGACAGGGCCAATCAGCCCCAGCATTTT. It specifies CASSYRDRANQPQHF.